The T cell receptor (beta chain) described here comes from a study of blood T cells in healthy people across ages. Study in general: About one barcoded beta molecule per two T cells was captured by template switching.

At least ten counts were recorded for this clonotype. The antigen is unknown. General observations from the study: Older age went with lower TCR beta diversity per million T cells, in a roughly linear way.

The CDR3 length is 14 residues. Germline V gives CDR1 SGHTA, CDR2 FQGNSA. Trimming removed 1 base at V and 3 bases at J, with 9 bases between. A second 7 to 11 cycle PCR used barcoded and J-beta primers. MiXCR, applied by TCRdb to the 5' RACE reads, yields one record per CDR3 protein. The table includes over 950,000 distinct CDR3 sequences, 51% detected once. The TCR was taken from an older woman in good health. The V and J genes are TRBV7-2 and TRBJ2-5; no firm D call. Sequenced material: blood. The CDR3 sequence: CASSLEVGEETQYF. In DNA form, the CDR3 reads TGTGCCAGCAGCTTAGAAGTCGGAGAAGAGACCCAGTACTTC.